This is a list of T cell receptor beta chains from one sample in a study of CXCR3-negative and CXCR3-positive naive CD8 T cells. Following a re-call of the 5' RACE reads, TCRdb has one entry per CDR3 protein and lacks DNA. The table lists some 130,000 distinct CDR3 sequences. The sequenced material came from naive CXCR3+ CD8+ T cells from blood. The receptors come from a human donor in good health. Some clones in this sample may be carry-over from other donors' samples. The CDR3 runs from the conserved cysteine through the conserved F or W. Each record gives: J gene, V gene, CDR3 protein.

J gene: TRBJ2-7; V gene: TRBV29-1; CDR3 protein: CSVVPTSQGGNWYEQYF
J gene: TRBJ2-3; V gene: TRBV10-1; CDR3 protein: CASSEDPSGIIDAQYF
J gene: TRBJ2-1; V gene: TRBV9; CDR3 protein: CASSVGEPAADEQFF
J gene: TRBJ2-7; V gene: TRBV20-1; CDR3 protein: CSARDLAGDFYEQYF
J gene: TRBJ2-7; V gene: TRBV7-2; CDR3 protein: CASSAGTSGVYEQYF
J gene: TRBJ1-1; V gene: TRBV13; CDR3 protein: CASSSGVFEAFF
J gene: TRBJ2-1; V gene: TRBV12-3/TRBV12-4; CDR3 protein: CASSPLAGNSYNEQFF
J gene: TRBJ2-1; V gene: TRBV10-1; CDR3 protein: CASSEPQTSKVQFF
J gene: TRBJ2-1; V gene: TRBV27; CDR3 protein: CASSSGVIYEQFF
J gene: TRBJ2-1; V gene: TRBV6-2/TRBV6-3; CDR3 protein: CASSYLAEPNEQFF